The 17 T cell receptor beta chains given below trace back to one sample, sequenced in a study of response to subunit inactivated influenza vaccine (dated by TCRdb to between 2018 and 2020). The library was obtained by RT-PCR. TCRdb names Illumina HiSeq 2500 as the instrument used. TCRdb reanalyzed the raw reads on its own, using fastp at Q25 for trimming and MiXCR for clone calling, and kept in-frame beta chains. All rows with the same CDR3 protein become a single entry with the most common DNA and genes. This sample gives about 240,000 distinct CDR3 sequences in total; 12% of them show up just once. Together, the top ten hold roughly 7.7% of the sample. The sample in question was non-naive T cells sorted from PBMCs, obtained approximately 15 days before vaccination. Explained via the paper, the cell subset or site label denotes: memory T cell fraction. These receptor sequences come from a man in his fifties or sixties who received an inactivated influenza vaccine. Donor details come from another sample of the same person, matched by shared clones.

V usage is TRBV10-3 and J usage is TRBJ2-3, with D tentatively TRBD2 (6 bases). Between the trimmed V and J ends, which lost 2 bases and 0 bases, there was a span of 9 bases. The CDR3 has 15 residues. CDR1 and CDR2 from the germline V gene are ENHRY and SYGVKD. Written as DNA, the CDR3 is TGTGCCATCAGTGAGCAGGCGGGAAGCACAGATACGCAGTATTTT. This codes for CAISEQAGSTDTQYF.

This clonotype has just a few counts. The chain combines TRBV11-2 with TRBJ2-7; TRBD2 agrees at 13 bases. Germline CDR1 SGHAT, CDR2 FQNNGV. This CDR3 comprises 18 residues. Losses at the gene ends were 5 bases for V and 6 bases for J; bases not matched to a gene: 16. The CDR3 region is CASSLYTGTSGKGSEQYF. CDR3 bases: TGTGCCAGCAGCCTGTATACCGGGACTAGCGGGAAGGGTTCCGAGCAGTACTTC. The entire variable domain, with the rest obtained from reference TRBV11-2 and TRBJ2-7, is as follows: EAGVAQSPRYKIIEKRQSVAFWCNPISGHATLYWYQQILGQGPKLLIQFQNNGVVDDSQLPKDRFSAERLKGVDSTLKIQPAKLEDSAVYLCASSLYTGTSGKGSEQYFGPGTRLTVT.

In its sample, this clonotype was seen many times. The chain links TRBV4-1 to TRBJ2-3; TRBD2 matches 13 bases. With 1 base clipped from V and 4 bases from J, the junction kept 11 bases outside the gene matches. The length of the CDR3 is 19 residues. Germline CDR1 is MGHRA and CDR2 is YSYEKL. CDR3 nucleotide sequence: TGCGCCAGCAGCCAAGGAGTACTAGCGGGGGGGCCCGGTCCAGATACGCAGTATTTT. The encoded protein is CASSQGVLAGGPGPDTQYF.

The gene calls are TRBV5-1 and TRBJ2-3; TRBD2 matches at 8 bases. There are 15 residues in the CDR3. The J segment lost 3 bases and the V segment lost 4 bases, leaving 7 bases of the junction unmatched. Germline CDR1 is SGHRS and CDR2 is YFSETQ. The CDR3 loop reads CASSPSGSGTDTQYF. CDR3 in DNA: TGCGCCAGCAGCCCCAGCGGGAGTGGAACAGATACGCAGTATTTT.

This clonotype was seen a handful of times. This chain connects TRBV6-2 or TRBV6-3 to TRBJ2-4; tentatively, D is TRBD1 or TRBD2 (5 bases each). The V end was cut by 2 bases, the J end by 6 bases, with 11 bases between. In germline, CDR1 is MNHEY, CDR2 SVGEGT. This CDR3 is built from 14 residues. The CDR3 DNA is TGTGCCAGCAGTTACGGGCAGGGAGCAAACATTCAGTACTTC. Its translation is CASSYGQGANIQYF.

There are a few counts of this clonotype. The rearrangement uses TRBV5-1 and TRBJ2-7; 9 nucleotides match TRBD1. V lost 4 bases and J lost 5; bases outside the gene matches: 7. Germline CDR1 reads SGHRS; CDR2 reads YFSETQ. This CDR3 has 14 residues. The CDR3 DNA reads TGCGCCAGCAGCCTCCGACAGGGGGGAGACGAGCAGTACTTC. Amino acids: CASSLRQGGDEQYF.

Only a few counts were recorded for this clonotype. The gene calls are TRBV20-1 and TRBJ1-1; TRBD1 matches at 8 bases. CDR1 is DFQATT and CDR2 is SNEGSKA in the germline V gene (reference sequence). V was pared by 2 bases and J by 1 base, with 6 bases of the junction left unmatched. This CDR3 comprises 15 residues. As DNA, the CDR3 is TGCAGTGCTAGAAACAGGGGGAGCGGGAACACTGAAGCTTTCTTT. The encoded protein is CSARNRGSGNTEAFF.

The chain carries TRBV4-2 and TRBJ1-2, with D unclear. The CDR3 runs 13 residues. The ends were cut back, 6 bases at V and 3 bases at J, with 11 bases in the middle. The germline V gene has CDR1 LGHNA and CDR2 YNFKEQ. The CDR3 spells CASSRRVDYGYTF. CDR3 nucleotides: TGTGCCAGCAGTCGTCGGGTCGACTATGGCTACACCTTC.

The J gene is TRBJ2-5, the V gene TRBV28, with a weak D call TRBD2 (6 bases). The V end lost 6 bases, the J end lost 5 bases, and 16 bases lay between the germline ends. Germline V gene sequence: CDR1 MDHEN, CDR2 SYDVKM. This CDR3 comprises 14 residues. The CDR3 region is CASSRSSSGETQYF. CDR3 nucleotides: TGTGCCAGCAGCCGCTCGTCCAGCGGGGAGACCCAGTACTTC.

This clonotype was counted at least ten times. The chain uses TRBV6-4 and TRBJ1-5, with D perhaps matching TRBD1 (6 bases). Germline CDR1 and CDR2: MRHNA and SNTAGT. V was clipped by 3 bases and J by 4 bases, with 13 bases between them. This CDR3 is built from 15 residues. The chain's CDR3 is CASSENPGDNQPQHF. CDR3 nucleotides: TGTGCCAGCAGTGAAAATCCAGGGGATAATCAGCCCCAGCATTTT.

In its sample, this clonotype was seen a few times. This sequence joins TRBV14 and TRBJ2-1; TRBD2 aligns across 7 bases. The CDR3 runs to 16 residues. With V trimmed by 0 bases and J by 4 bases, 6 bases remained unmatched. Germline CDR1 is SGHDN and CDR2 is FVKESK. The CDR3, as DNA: TGTGCCAGCAGCCAAGATCGGGGGGTCACATACAATGAGCAGTTCTTC. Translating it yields CASSQDRGVTYNEQFF.

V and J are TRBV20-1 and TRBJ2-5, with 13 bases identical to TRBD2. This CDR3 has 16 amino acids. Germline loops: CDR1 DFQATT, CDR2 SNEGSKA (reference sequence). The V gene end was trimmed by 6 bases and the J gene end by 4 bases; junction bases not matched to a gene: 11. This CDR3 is CSAPAELAGGIETQYF. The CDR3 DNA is TGCAGTGCCCCAGCCGAACTAGCGGGGGGGATAGAGACCCAGTACTTC.

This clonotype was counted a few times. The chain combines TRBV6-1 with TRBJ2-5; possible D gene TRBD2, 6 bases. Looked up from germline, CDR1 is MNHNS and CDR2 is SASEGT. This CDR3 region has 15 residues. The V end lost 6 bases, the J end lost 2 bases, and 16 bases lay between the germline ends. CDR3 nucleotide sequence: TGTGCCAGCAGACCCCTCGGGGGTCCGCAAGAGACCCAGTACTTC. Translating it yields CASRPLGGPQETQYF.

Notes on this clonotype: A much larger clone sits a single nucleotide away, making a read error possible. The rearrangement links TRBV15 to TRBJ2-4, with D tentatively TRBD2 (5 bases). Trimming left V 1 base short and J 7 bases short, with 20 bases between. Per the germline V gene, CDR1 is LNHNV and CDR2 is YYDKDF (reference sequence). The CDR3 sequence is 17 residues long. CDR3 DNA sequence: TGTGCCACCAGCAGAGGACTGACCCCCGGAGGAAACAACATTCAGTACTTC. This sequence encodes CATSRGLTPGGNNIQYF.

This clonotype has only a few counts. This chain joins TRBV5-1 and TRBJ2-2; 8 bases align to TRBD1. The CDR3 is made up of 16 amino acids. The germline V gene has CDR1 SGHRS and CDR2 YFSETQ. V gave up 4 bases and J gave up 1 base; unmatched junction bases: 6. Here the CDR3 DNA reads TGCGCCAGCAGCAAGACAGGGGCGGTGAACACCGGGGAGCTGTTTTTT. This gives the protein CASSKTGAVNTGELFF.

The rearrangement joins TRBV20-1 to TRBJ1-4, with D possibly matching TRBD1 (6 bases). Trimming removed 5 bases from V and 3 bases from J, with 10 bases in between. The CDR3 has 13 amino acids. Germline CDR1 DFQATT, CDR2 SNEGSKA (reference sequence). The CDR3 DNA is TGCAGTGCTCCAGGGGAGTCTAATGAAAAACTGTTTTTT. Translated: CSAPGESNEKLFF.

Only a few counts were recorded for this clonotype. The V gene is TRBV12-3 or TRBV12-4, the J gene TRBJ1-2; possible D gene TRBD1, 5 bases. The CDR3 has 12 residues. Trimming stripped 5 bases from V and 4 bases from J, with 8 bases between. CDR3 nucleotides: TGTGCCAGCAGTAGACAGATCTATGGCTACACCTTC. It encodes CASSRQIYGYTF.